Following are 25 T cell receptor beta chains from one sample sequenced in a study of blood T cell repertoires in COVID-19. The assay was immunoSEQ multiplex PCR, and TCRdb's table has in-frame clones only and misses some. The data contain 150,000 to 200,000 clones, about 88% of them singletons. The sequencing sample was made of peripheral blood. The origin of the receptors is a woman aged 80 or older in a cohort sampled during active or convalescent COVID-19.

The rearrangement links TRBV5-6 to TRBJ1-2, with D tentatively TRBD1 (5 bases). This CDR3 region has 13 residues. V lost 4 bases, J lost 1 base, and 8 bases lay in between. The germline V gene has CDR1 SGHDT and CDR2 YYEEEE. This CDR3 is CASSVTVNYGYTF. The CDR3 DNA reads as TGTGCCAGCAGCGTGACAGTTAACTATGGCTACACCTTC. Supplemented by reference TRBV5-6 and TRBJ1-2, the full variable domain reads DAGVTQSPTHLIKTRGQQVTLRCSPKSGHDTVSWYQQALGQGPQFIFQYYEEEERQRGNFPDRFSGHQFPNYSSELNVNALLLGDSALYLCASSVTVNYGYTFGSGTRLTVV.

The chain employs TRBV28 and TRBJ1-5, with a tentative D call TRBD1 (5 bases). V was clipped by 7 bases and J by 5 bases, with 18 bases between them. This CDR3 has 15 residues. The V gene's germline CDR1 is MDHEN and CDR2 SYDVKM. As DNA, the CDR3 is TGTGCCAGCACCAAAGCTAGTGGGGCCTATCAGCCCCAGCATTTT. It translates to CASTKASGAYQPQHF.

This chain joins TRBV10-1 and TRBJ2-7, with 15 bases matching TRBD2. The CDR3 length is 17 residues. J lost 5 bases, V lost 10 bases, and 15 bases had no gene match. The germline V gene has CDR1 WNHNN and CDR2 SYGVQD (reference sequence). In DNA, the CDR3 is TGCGCCATCTTCGGACTAGCGGGAGGGCCGTGGTTCCACGAGCAGTACGTC. Translated, it gives CAIFGLAGGPWFHEQYV.

The count of this clone is one. CDR3 loop: CASSTSSGTGLNEQFF. CDR3 DNA sequence: TGCGCCAGCAGCACATCGTCCGGGACAGGGTTAAATGAGCAGTTCTTC. The rearrangement links TRBV5-1 to TRBJ2-1; 9 nucleotides line up with TRBD1. The germline gives CDR1 SGHRS, CDR2 YFSETQ. The CDR3 has 16 residues. V gave up 4 bases and J gave up 7 bases; unmatched junction bases: 12.

V usage is TRBV5-1 and J usage is TRBJ2-1, with D perhaps TRBD2 (6 bases). The CDR3 is 16 amino acids. Between the trimmed V and J ends, which lost 6 bases and 0 bases, there was a span of 16 bases. Per germline, CDR1 SGHRS and CDR2 YFSETQ. CDR3 loop: CASKSRDFNSYNEQFF. CDR3 in DNA: TGCGCCAGCAAATCCCGGGACTTTAACTCCTACAATGAGCAGTTCTTC.

The chain's CDR3 is CASSGQGAYNEQFF. CDR3 bases: TGTGCCAGCAGTGGACAGGGTGCCTACAATGAGCAGTTCTTC. The V call is TRBV6-6, the J call TRBJ2-1, with TRBD1 identical over 8 bases. The germline gives CDR1 MNHNY, CDR2 SVGAGI (reference sequence). CDR3 size: 14 residues. J gave up 2 bases and V 5 bases, and 2 bases lay outside the gene matches.

The gene calls are TRBV2 and TRBJ2-3; the match to TRBD1 covers 7 bases. CDR1 and CDR2 (germline): SNHLY, FYNNEI. This CDR3 has 15 residues. The V segment lost 6 bases and the J segment 0 bases; nucleotides outside the gene matches: 6. CDR3 in DNA: TGTGCCAGCAGGGTTGGGACAGTGAGCACAGATACGCAGTATTTT. It encodes CASRVGTVSTDTQYF.

The chain is built from TRBV5-1 and TRBJ1-6, with D unclear. V lost 0 bases, J lost 8 bases, and 9 bases lay in between. The length of the CDR3 is 14 residues. CDR1 is SGHRS, CDR2 YFSETQ, per germline. CDR3 loop: CASSLEIADSPLHF. The CDR3 DNA reads as TGCGCCAGCAGCTTGGAAATCGCGGATTCACCCCTCCACTTT.

The CDR3 DNA is TGCGCCAGCAGCGACACCTCAAACCAGGGGGAGACCCAGTACTTC. Residues: CASSDTSNQGETQYF. The gene calls are TRBV5-1 and TRBJ2-5, with a tentative D call TRBD1 (6 bases). The CDR3 is 15 residues long. Looked up from germline, CDR1 is SGHRS and CDR2 is YFSETQ. Trimming shortened V by 4 bases and J by 5 bases, and 18 bases separated the two germline ends.

The rearrangement joins TRBV10-3 to TRBJ1-5; tentatively, D is TRBD1 (6 bases). Germline V gives CDR1 ENHRY, CDR2 SYGVKD. Trimming took off 0 bases at V and 6 bases at J, with 12 bases between the two ends. The CDR3 extends over 15 amino acids. The CDR3 reads CAISESSGGGQPQHF. The CDR3, as DNA: TGTGCCATCAGTGAGTCGAGCGGGGGCGGTCAGCCCCAGCATTTT.

The chain links TRBV15 to TRBJ1-5; no reliable D call. Germline V lookup: CDR1 LNHNV, CDR2 YYDKDF (reference sequence). This CDR3 region has 14 residues. Trimming left V 0 bases short and J 7 bases short, with 10 bases between. The CDR3: CATSREGSRQPQHF. In nucleotides, the CDR3 is TGTGCCACCAGCAGAGAGGGTTCTAGACAGCCCCAGCATTTT.

The genes are TRBV4-1 and TRBJ2-1; 9 bases are shared with TRBD2. Trimming took 5 bases from V and 8 from J; bases not matched to a gene: 7. Germline V CDR1 and CDR2: MGHRA, YSYEKL. The CDR3 loop spans 14 amino acids. CDR3 residues: CASSWGGGADEQFF. CDR3 DNA: TGCGCCAGCAGCTGGGGCGGGGGGGCCGATGAGCAGTTCTTC.

The chain couples TRBV5-1 to TRBJ1-4; TRBD1 might be the D (6 bases). CDR1 is SGHRS and CDR2 is YFSETQ in the germline V gene. V shed 5 bases and J shed 2 bases, with 10 bases lying between them. CDR3 length: 14 amino acids. The DNA of the CDR3 is TGCGCCAGCAGTCTGGGGGCCACTAATGAAAAACTGTTTTTT. As protein: CASSLGATNEKLFF.

The J gene is TRBJ1-1, the V gene TRBV2; D possibly corresponds to TRBD1 (5 bases). Trimming removed 6 bases at V and 0 bases at J, with 11 bases between. The CDR3 has 14 residues. Germline assignment: CDR1 SNHLY and CDR2 FYNNEI. CDR3 amino acids: CASRLGEVNTEAFF. CDR3 coding DNA: TGTGCCAGCAGACTGGGGGAGGTGAACACTGAAGCTTTCTTT. Full variable domain (rest looked up from reference TRBV2 and TRBJ1-1): EPEVTQTPSHQVTQMGQEVILRCVPISNHLYFYWYRQILGQKVEFLVSFYNNEISEKSEIFDDQFSVERPDGSNFTLKIRSTKLEDSAMYFCASRLGEVNTEAFFGQGTRLTVV.

CDR3 sequence reads: CASSDWGQGFYGYTF. As DNA, the CDR3 is TGTGCCAGCAGTGATTGGGGACAGGGATTTTATGGCTACACCTTC. V is TRBV6-1 and J is TRBJ1-2, with TRBD1 identical over 9 bases. Trimming cost V 3 bases and J 5 bases; bases outside gene matches: 7. The V gene's germline CDR1 is MNHNS and CDR2 SASEGT. The CDR3 is 15 amino acids.

The gene calls are TRBV20-1 and TRBJ1-3; D unresolved. Trimming left V 5 bases short and J 4 bases short, with 6 bases between. Germline CDR1 is DFQATT and CDR2 is SNEGSKA (reference sequence). The CDR3 covers 11 residues. In DNA form, the CDR3 reads TGCAGTGCTCCTAAGGGAAACACCATATATTTT. This encodes CSAPKGNTIYF.

This rearrangement joins TRBV12-3 or TRBV12-4 to TRBJ2-3, with no clear D. This CDR3 region has 13 residues. Between the trimmed V and J ends, which lost 3 bases and 4 bases, there was a span of 8 bases. CDR3 DNA sequence: TGTGCCAGCAGTTTTGGGCAGTCAGATACGCAGTATTTT. Residues: CASSFGQSDTQYF.

CDR3 region: CASVLGQENIQYF. CDR3 sequence (DNA): TGTGCCAGTGTCCTTGGGCAGGAAAACATTCAGTACTTC. J is TRBJ2-4 and V is TRBV28; no clear D. The CDR3 totals 13 residues. Looked up from germline, CDR1 is MDHEN and CDR2 is SYDVKM. The V gene lost 9 bases and the J gene lost 5 bases, with 14 bases spanning the gap.

This sequence joins TRBV5-1 and TRBJ2-1; 9 positions agree with TRBD2. V was clipped by 5 bases and J by 7 bases; unmatched bases: 7. Germline lookup yields CDR1 SGHRS and CDR2 YFSETQ. The CDR3 is 14 residues long. CDR3 DNA sequence: TGCGCCAGCAGTTTAGCGGGAGTGCGGAATGAGCAGTTCTTC. Encoded protein: CASSLAGVRNEQFF.

J is TRBJ2-1 and V is TRBV11-3; perhaps TRBD2 as D (6 bases). V was trimmed by 1 base and J by 0 bases, leaving 10 bases between them. This CDR3 is 16 amino acids long. Germline V gene lookup returns CDR1 SGHNT and CDR2 YENEEA. The CDR3 DNA sequence: TGTGCCAGCAGCTTAGTGGGAGGCCTCTCCTACAATGAGCAGTTCTTC. This codes for CASSLVGGLSYNEQFF.

The gene calls are TRBV5-1 and TRBJ1-3; 7 bases align to TRBD1. Germline assignment: CDR1 SGHRS and CDR2 YFSETQ. After removal of 7 bases from V and 5 bases from J, the junction contained 18 bases not matched to a gene. CDR3 length: 17 residues. CDR3 protein: CASALRTGRSARNTIYF. CDR3 DNA sequence: TGCGCCAGCGCCCTTAGGACAGGTCGATCCGCAAGAAACACCATATATTTT.

In this sample, this clone turned up once. The chain combines TRBV6-6 with TRBJ2-7; D is uncertain. Trimming removed 2 bases at V and 4 bases at J, with 9 bases between. Germline values: CDR1 MNHNY, CDR2 SVGAGI (reference sequence). This CDR3 is 13 amino acids long. The CDR3 nucleotides read TGTGCCAGCAGTTACGGCGGATCTTACGAGCAGTACGTC. It codes for CASSYGGSYEQYV.

CDR3 nucleotides: TGTGCCAGCAGTGAAGCGCGCCCGGTGAACTATGGCTACACCTTC. Translated: CASSEARPVNYGYTF. This chain links TRBV6-1 with TRBJ1-2; no clear D gene. Germline loops: CDR1 MNHNS, CDR2 SASEGT. Trimming stripped 0 bases from V and 2 bases from J, with 10 bases between. CDR3 length: 15 residues.

The J gene is TRBJ1-4, the V gene TRBV25-1; TRBD1 matches 7 bases. V was clipped by 6 bases and J by 2 bases; unmatched bases: 9. The length of the CDR3 is 16 residues. CDR1 MGHDK and CDR2 SYGVNS come from the germline V gene. This CDR3 reads CASSFPRDSTNEKLFF. For the CDR3, the DNA is TGTGCCAGCAGCTTTCCCAGGGACAGCACTAATGAAAAACTGTTTTTT.

Remarks on this clone: The same CDR3 arises from other DNA sequences in this sample as well. The chain uses TRBV5-1 and TRBJ1-4, with 7 bases fitting TRBD1. CDR3 length equals 14 residues. The V gene's germline CDR1 is SGHRS and CDR2 YFSETQ. V lost 0 bases to trimming and J lost 7 bases; unmatched junction nucleotides: 3. As DNA, the CDR3 is TGCGCCAGCAGCTTGGGACAGGGAAGTGAAAAACTGTTTTTT. This gives the protein CASSLGQGSEKLFF.